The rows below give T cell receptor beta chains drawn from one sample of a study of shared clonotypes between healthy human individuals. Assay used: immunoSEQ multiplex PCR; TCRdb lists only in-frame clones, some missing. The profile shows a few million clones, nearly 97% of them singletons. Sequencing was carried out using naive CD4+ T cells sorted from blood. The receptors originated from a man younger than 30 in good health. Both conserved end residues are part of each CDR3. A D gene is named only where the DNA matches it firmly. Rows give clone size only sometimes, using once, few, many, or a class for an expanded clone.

CDR3aa: CASSLGRATNEKLFF
CDR3nt: TGTGCCAGTAGTCTCGGCCGGGCAACTAATGAAAAACTGTTTTTT
len: 15
j_gene: TRBJ1-4
abundance: -
d_gene: -
v_gene: TRBV19

CDR3aa: CASSRTENSNQPQHF
CDR3nt: TGTGCCAGCTCCAGGACGGAGAATAGCAATCAGCCCCAGCATTTT
len: 15
j_gene: TRBJ1-5
abundance: -
d_gene: -
v_gene: TRBV6-6

CDR3aa: CASSLGPPIESPLHF
CDR3nt: TGTGCCAGCAGCCTGGGGCCCCCTATAGAATCACCCCTCCACTTT
len: 15
j_gene: TRBJ1-6
abundance: -
d_gene: -
v_gene: TRBV7-6

CDR3aa: CASSLEQGSKNIQYF
CDR3nt: TGCGCCAGCAGCTTGGAACAGGGGTCCAAAAACATTCAGTACTTC
len: 15
j_gene: TRBJ2-4
abundance: few
d_gene: TRBD1
v_gene: TRBV5-1

CDR3aa: CASSLDLTGGYTF
CDR3nt: TGTGCCAGCAGCTTAGATCTAACGGGAGGCTACACCTTC
len: 13
j_gene: TRBJ1-2
abundance: -
d_gene: -
v_gene: TRBV11-2

CDR3aa: CASSASPYTLQETQYF
CDR3nt: TGTGCCAGCAGCGCCTCACCGTATACTCTCCAAGAGACCCAGTACTTC
len: 16
j_gene: TRBJ2-5
abundance: -
d_gene: -
v_gene: TRBV9

CDR3aa: CAWSDPGLALLHTQYF
CDR3nt: TGTGCCTGGAGTGACCCCGGACTAGCGCTCCTTCATACGCAGTATTTT
len: 16
j_gene: TRBJ2-3
abundance: -
d_gene: TRBD2
v_gene: TRBV30

CDR3aa: CASSYQGTEYEQYF
CDR3nt: TGTGCCAGCAGTTACCAAGGGACAGAGTACGAGCAGTACTTC
len: 14
j_gene: TRBJ2-7
abundance: -
d_gene: TRBD1
v_gene: TRBV6-5

CDR3aa: CASSSIPGQAYGYTF
CDR3nt: TGCGCCAGCAGCTCAATCCCGGGACAGGCCTATGGCTACACCTTC
len: 15
j_gene: TRBJ1-2
abundance: -
d_gene: TRBD1
v_gene: TRBV5-1

CDR3aa: CASTLWGLLSDEQYF
CDR3nt: TGTGCCAGCACCCTCTGGGGGCTATTGAGTGACGAGCAGTACTTC
len: 15
j_gene: TRBJ2-7
abundance: -
d_gene: -
v_gene: TRBV5-6

CDR3aa: CASSLTDYYEQYF
CDR3nt: TGTGCCAGCAGTTTAACGGACTACTACGAGCAGTACTTC
len: 13
j_gene: TRBJ2-7
abundance: few
d_gene: -
v_gene: TRBV27

CDR3aa: CAIGRTGENTIYF
CDR3nt: TGTGCCATCGGGCGGACAGGGGAAAACACCATATATTTT
len: 13
j_gene: TRBJ1-3
abundance: -
d_gene: TRBD1
v_gene: TRBV10-3

CDR3aa: CASSFGTDIYNEQFF
CDR3nt: TGCGCCAGCAGCTTTGGGACTGACATCTACAATGAGCAGTTCTTC
len: 15
j_gene: TRBJ2-1
abundance: -
d_gene: -
v_gene: TRBV5-1

CDR3aa: CASRPDRLSGTEAFF
CDR3nt: TGCGCCAGCAGGCCAGACAGGCTCTCGGGGACTGAAGCTTTCTTT
len: 15
j_gene: TRBJ1-1
abundance: -
d_gene: -
v_gene: TRBV5-1

CDR3aa: CASSLVENQPQHF
CDR3nt: TGTGCCAGCAGCTTAGTAGAGAACCAGCCCCAGCATTTT
len: 13
j_gene: TRBJ1-5
abundance: -
d_gene: -
v_gene: TRBV7-2

CDR3aa: CAWREQGRKTDTQYF
CDR3nt: TGTGCCTGGAGGGAACAGGGGAGGAAGACAGATACGCAGTATTTT
len: 15
j_gene: TRBJ2-3
abundance: -
d_gene: -
v_gene: TRBV30

CDR3aa: CASSLDRTPSGNTIYF
CDR3nt: TGTGCCAGCAGCTTAGACCGAACGCCCTCTGGAAACACCATATATTTT
len: 16
j_gene: TRBJ1-3
abundance: -
d_gene: -
v_gene: TRBV7-9

CDR3aa: CAWKTTTREKLFF
CDR3nt: TGTGCCTGGAAGACCACCACCCGCGAAAAACTGTTTTTT
len: 13
j_gene: TRBJ1-4
abundance: -
d_gene: -
v_gene: TRBV30

CDR3aa: CASRVQGAHGYTF
CDR3nt: TGTGCCAGCAGAGTACAGGGGGCACATGGCTACACCTTC
len: 13
j_gene: TRBJ1-2
abundance: -
d_gene: TRBD1
v_gene: TRBV27

CDR3aa: CAISAGLAGVLSSYEQYF
CDR3nt: TGTGCCATCAGTGCGGGACTAGCGGGGGTTCTAAGCTCCTACGAGCAGTACTTC
len: 18
j_gene: TRBJ2-7
abundance: -
d_gene: TRBD2
v_gene: TRBV10-3

CDR3aa: CASSLGLAGGPTLNEQFF
CDR3nt: TGTGCCAGCAGCTTAGGACTAGCGGGGGGGCCCACGCTCAATGAGCAGTTCTTC
len: 18
j_gene: TRBJ2-1
abundance: -
d_gene: TRBD2
v_gene: TRBV11-3

CDR3aa: CASSDPGLAGTGELFF
CDR3nt: TGCGCCAGCAGTGACCCAGGACTAGCGGGCACCGGGGAGCTGTTTTTT
len: 16
j_gene: TRBJ2-2
abundance: -
d_gene: TRBD2
v_gene: TRBV10-2

CDR3aa: CASSRPSTDTQYF
CDR3nt: TGTGCCAGCAGCCGACCAAGCACAGATACGCAGTATTTT
len: 13
j_gene: TRBJ2-3
abundance: -
d_gene: -
v_gene: TRBV7-9

CDR3aa: CASSLEGGEYTEAFF
CDR3nt: TGTGCCAGCAGCTTGGAGGGGGGAGAGTACACTGAAGCTTTCTTT
len: 15
j_gene: TRBJ1-1
abundance: -
d_gene: -
v_gene: TRBV5-4

CDR3aa: CASSSPGGRASLDEQFF
CDR3nt: TGTGCCAGCAGCTCACCGGGCGGGAGGGCCAGCCTCGATGAGCAGTTCTTC
len: 17
j_gene: TRBJ2-1
abundance: -
d_gene: TRBD2
v_gene: TRBV7-2

CDR3aa: CASSDLSGANVLTF
CDR3nt: TGTGCCAGCAGTGACTTATCTGGGGCCAACGTCCTGACTTTC
len: 14
j_gene: TRBJ2-6
abundance: -
d_gene: -
v_gene: TRBV6-4

CDR3aa: CASSYSMRTGTYEQYF
CDR3nt: TGTGCCAGCAGTTACTCGATGAGGACAGGTACCTACGAGCAGTACTTC
len: 16
j_gene: TRBJ2-7
abundance: -
d_gene: TRBD1
v_gene: TRBV6-5

CDR3aa: CAWSRGGYEQYF
CDR3nt: TGTGCCTGGAGTCGAGGGGGGTACGAGCAGTACTTC
len: 12
j_gene: TRBJ2-7
abundance: -
d_gene: -
v_gene: TRBV30

CDR3aa: CASSESGGAAAGNTIYF
CDR3nt: TGCGCCAGCAGTGAGTCGGGGGGGGCCGCAGCAGGAAACACCATATATTTT
len: 17
j_gene: TRBJ1-3
abundance: once
d_gene: -
v_gene: TRBV10-2

CDR3aa: CASDRGDYYGYTF
CDR3nt: TGTGCCAGCGATAGGGGGGATTACTATGGCTACACCTTC
len: 13
j_gene: TRBJ1-2
abundance: -
d_gene: -
v_gene: TRBV19

CDR3aa: CASSYGLAHYNEQFF
CDR3nt: TGTGCCAGCAGCTACGGACTAGCGCATTACAATGAGCAGTTCTTC
len: 15
j_gene: TRBJ2-1
abundance: -
d_gene: TRBD2
v_gene: TRBV9

CDR3aa: CASSSRRTGSYEQYF
CDR3nt: TGTGCCAGCAGTTCAAGAAGGACAGGGTCCTACGAGCAGTACTTC
len: 15
j_gene: TRBJ2-7
abundance: -
d_gene: TRBD1
v_gene: TRBV27

CDR3aa: CASSNLPTGGNEKLFF
CDR3nt: TGTGCCAGTAGTAACCTCCCGACAGGGGGGAATGAAAAACTGTTTTTT
len: 16
j_gene: TRBJ1-4
abundance: -
d_gene: TRBD1
v_gene: TRBV19

CDR3aa: CATQSFFSPLHF
CDR3nt: TGTGCCACTCAATCTTTCTTTTCACCCCTCCACTTT
len: 12
j_gene: TRBJ1-6
abundance: few
d_gene: -
v_gene: TRBV6-1

CDR3aa: CAWGTVQVNGYTF
CDR3nt: TGTGCCTGGGGAACCGTACAGGTAAATGGCTACACCTTC
len: 13
j_gene: TRBJ1-2
abundance: -
d_gene: -
v_gene: TRBV30

CDR3aa: CASSVGVGETQYF
CDR3nt: TGTGCCAGCAGCGTAGGAGTAGGAGAGACCCAGTACTTC
len: 13
j_gene: TRBJ2-5
abundance: -
d_gene: -
v_gene: TRBV9

CDR3aa: CASSQVPGGWETQYF
CDR3nt: TGCGCCAGCAGCCAAGTTCCCGGGGGCTGGGAGACCCAGTACTTC
len: 15
j_gene: TRBJ2-5
abundance: once
d_gene: -
v_gene: TRBV4-3

CDR3aa: CASSTFGQIGETQYF
CDR3nt: TGTGCCAGCAGCACCTTCGGCCAGATTGGGGAGACCCAGTACTTC
len: 15
j_gene: TRBJ2-5
abundance: -
d_gene: -
v_gene: TRBV6-5

CDR3aa: CASSRTGRARDTQYF
CDR3nt: TGCGCCAGCAGCAGGACAGGGAGGGCCCGGGATACGCAGTATTTT
len: 15
j_gene: TRBJ2-3
abundance: -
d_gene: -
v_gene: TRBV5-1

CDR3aa: CASSLLAVSGANVLTF
CDR3nt: TGCGCCAGCAGCTTGTTAGCGGTCTCTGGGGCCAACGTCCTGACTTTC
len: 16
j_gene: TRBJ2-6
abundance: once
d_gene: -
v_gene: TRBV5-1

CDR3aa: CASSQSGRGGGQPQHF
CDR3nt: TGTGCCAGCAGCCAATCGGGCAGGGGGGGTGGTCAGCCCCAGCATTTT
len: 16
j_gene: TRBJ1-5
abundance: -
d_gene: TRBD1
v_gene: TRBV16

CDR3aa: CASSQLSQGMGEQYF
CDR3nt: TGTGCCAGCAGCCAATTGAGTCAGGGAATGGGCGAGCAGTACTTC
len: 15
j_gene: TRBJ2-7
abundance: -
d_gene: -
v_gene: TRBV16

CDR3aa: CASSRQYEQYF
CDR3nt: TGTGCCAGCAGCCGACAGTACGAGCAGTACTTC
len: 11
j_gene: TRBJ2-7
abundance: -
d_gene: -
v_gene: TRBV2

CDR3aa: CASTITRRALNQPQHF
CDR3nt: TGTGCCAGCACCATAACCCGCAGGGCACTAAATCAGCCCCAGCATTTT
len: 16
j_gene: TRBJ1-5
abundance: -
d_gene: -
v_gene: TRBV7-9

CDR3aa: CASSLKWREVTGELFF
CDR3nt: TGTGCCAGCAGCTTAAAGTGGCGGGAGGTTACCGGGGAGCTGTTTTTT
len: 16
j_gene: TRBJ2-2
abundance: -
d_gene: TRBD2
v_gene: TRBV27

CDR3aa: CASSYQARWHSPLHF
CDR3nt: TGTGCCAGCAGTTACCAGGCACGCTGGCATTCACCCCTCCACTTT
len: 15
j_gene: TRBJ1-6
abundance: -
d_gene: -
v_gene: TRBV6-5

CDR3aa: CASSTGLAQYF
CDR3nt: TGTGCCAGCAGCACAGGGTTGGCGCAGTACTTC
len: 11
j_gene: TRBJ2-7
abundance: -
d_gene: -
v_gene: TRBV28

CDR3aa: CAIGGDRGGDYGYTF
CDR3nt: TGTGCCATCGGAGGGGACAGGGGGGGAGACTATGGCTACACCTTC
len: 15
j_gene: TRBJ1-2
abundance: -
d_gene: TRBD1
v_gene: TRBV10-3